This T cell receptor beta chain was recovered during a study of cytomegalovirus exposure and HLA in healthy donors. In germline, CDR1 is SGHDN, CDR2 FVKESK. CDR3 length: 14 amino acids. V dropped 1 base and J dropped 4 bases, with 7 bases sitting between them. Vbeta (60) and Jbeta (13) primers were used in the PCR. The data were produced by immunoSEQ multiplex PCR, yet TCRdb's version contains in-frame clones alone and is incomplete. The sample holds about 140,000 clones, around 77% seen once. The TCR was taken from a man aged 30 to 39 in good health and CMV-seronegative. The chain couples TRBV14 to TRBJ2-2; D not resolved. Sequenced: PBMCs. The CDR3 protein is CASSQVRVTGELFF. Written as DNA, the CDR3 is TGTGCCAGCAGCCAAGTTCGCGTCACCGGGGAGCTGTTTTTT.